A selection of T cell receptor beta chains follows, all from one sample in a study of blood T cell repertoires in COVID-19. The repertoire was sequenced with immunoSEQ multiplex PCR; TCRdb's copy has only in-frame clones and lacks some. This table holds roughly 480,000 clones, 89% found once. The sequenced sample consisted of peripheral blood. These receptors all come from a young man with COVID-19, enrolled during active disease. Each CDR3 is given with its conserved first and last residue. D genes are given only for firm matches. The size field is filled for only some rows; it gives once, few, many or a size class.

clone_size d_call j_call v_call cdr3_nt cdr3_aa
NA NA TRBJ2-2 TRBV5-1 TGCGCCAGCAGCTTGGACAGGGTGAACACCGGGGAGCTGTTTTTT CASSLDRVNTGELFF
NA TRBD1 TRBJ1-2 TRBV27 TGTGCCAGCGGCCGGGACAGGGGGCTCGACTATGGCTACACCTTC CASGRDRGLDYGYTF
NA NA TRBJ2-1 TRBV21-1 TGTGCCAGCAGCAAGGTTTGCGGGGACAATGAGCAGTTCTTC CASSKVCGDNEQFF
NA NA TRBJ1-1 TRBV3-1/TRBV3-2 TGTGCCAGCAGCCAAGTTTTCCGGGGTCGGTTGAGCACTGAAGCTTTCTTT CASSQVFRGRLSTEAFF
NA TRBD2 TRBJ2-7 TRBV3-1/TRBV3-2 TGTGCCAGCAGCCGGACTAGCGGATGGGATGAGCAGTACTTC CASSRTSGWDEQYF
NA NA TRBJ2-5 TRBV6-1 TGTGCCAGCAGTGAAGGAACGAACAGGCAGACCCAGTACTTC CASSEGTNRQTQYF
NA NA TRBJ1-1 TRBV28 TGTGCCAGCATTTCCGGGGGTGGGAATATCTTGAACACTGAAGCTTTCTTT CASISGGGNILNTEAFF
NA NA TRBJ1-4 TRBV19 TGTGCCAGTAGTATATACGACAGGAAGGGGGAAAAACTGTTTTTT CASSIYDRKGEKLFF
NA NA TRBJ2-2 TRBV7-8 TGTGCCAGCAGCTTACCCCCAACGGGGACCGGGGAGCTGTTTTTT CASSLPPTGTGELFF
NA NA TRBJ1-1 TRBV4-1 TGCGCCAGCAGCCACAGGTCCCCGAACACTGAAGCTTTCTTT CASSHRSPNTEAFF
NA TRBD2 TRBJ2-7 TRBV23-1 TGCGCCAGCAGGATTGTACTAGCGGGGGGGAAACACTACGAGCAGTACTTC CASRIVLAGGKHYEQYF
NA TRBD2 TRBJ2-2 TRBV27 TGTGCCAGCAGCCGCCTACTAGCGGGTTCTAGTACCGGGGAGCTGTTTTTT CASSRLLAGSSTGELFF
NA NA TRBJ1-1 TRBV19 TGTGCCAGTAGTGCGGGGAACACTGAAGCTTTCTTT CASSAGNTEAFF
NA NA TRBJ2-1 TRBV11-3 TGTGCCAGCAGCGCCTTTCGAGGTGGCAATGAGCAGTTCTTC CASSAFRGGNEQFF
NA NA TRBJ2-3 TRBV5-6 TGTGCCAGCAGCGTTCTTGAGGGAGATACGCAGTATTTT CASSVLEGDTQYF
once NA TRBJ2-7 TRBV10-3 TGTGCCATCAGTGAGTCAGACAGGCAAAGGAACGAGCAGTACTTC CAISESDRQRNEQYF
few TRBD1 TRBJ2-7 TRBV24-1 TGTGCCACCAGTGATTCCTCGACAGGGACCTACGAGCAGTACTTC CATSDSSTGTYEQYF
NA NA TRBJ2-2 TRBV18 TGTGCCAGCTCACCGGGTTCGGAGACCGGGGAGCTGTTTTTT CASSPGSETGELFF
NA NA TRBJ1-4 TRBV3-1/TRBV3-2 TGTGCCAGCGGTGACGCTGGAGTGGAAAAACTGTTTTTT CASGDAGVEKLFF
NA NA TRBJ1-4 TRBV10-1 TGCGCCAGCAGTGGGTCCTTCAGGGAAAAACTGTTTTTT CASSGSFREKLFF
NA TRBD2 TRBJ2-2 TRBV19 TGTGCCAGTAGTATAGACGGGGGGGCCTTGAACACCGGGGAGCTGTTTTTT CASSIDGGALNTGELFF
NA NA TRBJ2-7 TRBV3-1/TRBV3-2 TGTGCCAGCAGCCAAGCTCTCGGTAGCTACGAGCAGTACTTC CASSQALGSYEQYF